The sequence of this TCR beta chain was determined in a study of T cells after somatic rescue of genetic block. Profiled with immunoSEQ multiplex PCR; TCRdb holds only in-frame clones, not every one. This sample carries 110,000 or so clones, around nine tenths of them seen once, and the ten largest clones take roughly 1.5%. This TCR was recovered from a woman between 18 and 29 years old. What was sequenced was peripheral blood mononuclear cells (PBMCs).

This chain's CDR3 is CASSPRLYEQYF. The CDR3 DNA sequence: TGTGCCAGCAGCCCGCGACTCTACGAGCAGTACTTC. The chain couples TRBV7-2 to TRBJ2-7; D ambiguous. Germline V gives CDR1 SGHTA, CDR2 FQGNSA. Trimming left V 5 bases short and J 3 bases short, with 8 bases between. The CDR3 contains 12 residues.